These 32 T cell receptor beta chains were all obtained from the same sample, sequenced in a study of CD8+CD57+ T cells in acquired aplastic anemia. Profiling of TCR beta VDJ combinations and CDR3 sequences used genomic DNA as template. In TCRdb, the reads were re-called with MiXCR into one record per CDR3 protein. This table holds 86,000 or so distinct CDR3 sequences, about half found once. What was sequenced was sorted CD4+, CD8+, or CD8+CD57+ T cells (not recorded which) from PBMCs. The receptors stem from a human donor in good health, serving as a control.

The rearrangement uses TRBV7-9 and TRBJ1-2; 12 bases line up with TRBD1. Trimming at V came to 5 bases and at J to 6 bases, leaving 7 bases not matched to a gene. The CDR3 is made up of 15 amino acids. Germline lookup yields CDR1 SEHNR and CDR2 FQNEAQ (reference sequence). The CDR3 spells CASSAGTGGNNGYTF. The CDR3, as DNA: TGTGCCAGCAGCGCCGGGACAGGGGGCAACAATGGCTACACCTTC.

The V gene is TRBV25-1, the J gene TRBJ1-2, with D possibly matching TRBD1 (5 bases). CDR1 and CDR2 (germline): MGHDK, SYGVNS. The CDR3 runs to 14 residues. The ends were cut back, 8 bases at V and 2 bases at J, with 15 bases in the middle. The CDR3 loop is CASAGFGDNYGYTF. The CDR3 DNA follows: TGTGCCAGCGCCGGGTTTGGGGACAACTATGGCTACACCTTC.

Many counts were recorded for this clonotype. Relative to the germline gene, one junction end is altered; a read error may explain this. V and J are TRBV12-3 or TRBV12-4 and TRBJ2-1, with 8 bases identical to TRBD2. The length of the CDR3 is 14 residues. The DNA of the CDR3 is TGCGCCAGCAGTTTAGCGGGGTCCTACAATGAGCAGTTCTTC. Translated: CASSLAGSYNEQFF.

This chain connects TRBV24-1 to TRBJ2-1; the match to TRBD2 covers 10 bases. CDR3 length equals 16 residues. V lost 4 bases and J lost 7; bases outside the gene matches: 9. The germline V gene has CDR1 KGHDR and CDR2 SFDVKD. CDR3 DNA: TGTGCCACCAGTGACGCCCTAGCGGGAGTGGGGAATGAGCAGTTCTTC. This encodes CATSDALAGVGNEQFF.

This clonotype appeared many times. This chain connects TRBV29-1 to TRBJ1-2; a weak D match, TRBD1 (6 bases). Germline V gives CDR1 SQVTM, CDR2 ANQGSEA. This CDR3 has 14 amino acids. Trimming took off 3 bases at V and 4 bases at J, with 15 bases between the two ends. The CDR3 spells CSVDRGEEGYGYTF. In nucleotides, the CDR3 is TGCAGCGTTGACAGGGGCGAAGAGGGCTATGGCTACACCTTC.

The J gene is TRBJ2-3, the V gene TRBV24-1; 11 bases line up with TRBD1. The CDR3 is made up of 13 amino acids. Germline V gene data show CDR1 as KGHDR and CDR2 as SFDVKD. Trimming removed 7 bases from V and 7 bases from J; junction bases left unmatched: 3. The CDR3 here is CATSWDRGNTQYF. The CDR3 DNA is TGTGCCACCAGCTGGGACAGGGGGAATACGCAGTATTTT.

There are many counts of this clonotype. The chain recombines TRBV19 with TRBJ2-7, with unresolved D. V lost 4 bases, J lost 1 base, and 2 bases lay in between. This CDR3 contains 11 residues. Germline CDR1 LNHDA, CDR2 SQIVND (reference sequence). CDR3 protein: CASSNSYEQYF. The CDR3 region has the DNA TGTGCCAGTAGTAATTCCTACGAGCAGTACTTC.

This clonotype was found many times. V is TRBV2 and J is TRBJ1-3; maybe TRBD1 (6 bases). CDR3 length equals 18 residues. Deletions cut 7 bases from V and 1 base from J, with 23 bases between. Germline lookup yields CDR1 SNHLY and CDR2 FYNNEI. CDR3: CASIIGLQGRISGNTIYF. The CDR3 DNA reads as TGTGCCAGCATTATCGGTTTACAGGGACGTATTTCTGGAAACACCATATATTTT.

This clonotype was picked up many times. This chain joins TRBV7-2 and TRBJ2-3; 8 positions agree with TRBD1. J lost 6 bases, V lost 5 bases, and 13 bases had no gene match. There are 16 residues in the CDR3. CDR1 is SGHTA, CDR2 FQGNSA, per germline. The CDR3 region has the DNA TGTGCCAGCAGCCTGAGGACAGGGCCGTCCCGGGATACGCAGTATTTT. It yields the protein CASSLRTGPSRDTQYF.

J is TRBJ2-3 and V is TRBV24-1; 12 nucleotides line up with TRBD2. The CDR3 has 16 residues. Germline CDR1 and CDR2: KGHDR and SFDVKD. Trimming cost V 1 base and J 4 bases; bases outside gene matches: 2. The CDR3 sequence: CATSDLLAGGADTQYF. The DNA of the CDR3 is TGTGCCACCAGTGATTTACTAGCGGGGGGAGCAGATACGCAGTATTTT.

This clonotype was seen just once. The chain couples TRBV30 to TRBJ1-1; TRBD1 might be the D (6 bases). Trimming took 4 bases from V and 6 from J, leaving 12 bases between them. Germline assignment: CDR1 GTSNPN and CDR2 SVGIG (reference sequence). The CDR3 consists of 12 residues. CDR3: CAWKATGPEAFF. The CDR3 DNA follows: TGTGCCTGGAAAGCGACAGGCCCTGAAGCTTTCTTT.

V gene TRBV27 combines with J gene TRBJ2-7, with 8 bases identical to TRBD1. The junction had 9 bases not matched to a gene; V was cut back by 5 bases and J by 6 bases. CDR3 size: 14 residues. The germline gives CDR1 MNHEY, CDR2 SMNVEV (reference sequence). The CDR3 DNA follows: TGTGCCAGCAGTAGCCGGCAGGGGGCTCTCGAGCAGTACTTC. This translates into CASSSRQGALEQYF.

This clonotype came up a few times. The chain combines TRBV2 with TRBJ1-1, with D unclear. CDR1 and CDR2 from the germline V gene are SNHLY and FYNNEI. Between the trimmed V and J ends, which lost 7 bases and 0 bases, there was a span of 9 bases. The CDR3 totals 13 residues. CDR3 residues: CASKGYMNTEAFF. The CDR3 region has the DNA TGTGCCAGCAAAGGTTACATGAACACTGAAGCTTTCTTT.

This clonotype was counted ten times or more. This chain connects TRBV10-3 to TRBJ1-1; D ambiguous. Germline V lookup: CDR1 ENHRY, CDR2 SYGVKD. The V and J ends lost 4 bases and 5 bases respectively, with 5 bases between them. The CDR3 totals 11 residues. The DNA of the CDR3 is TGTGCCATCAGTGCCGGGACTGAAGCTTTCTTT. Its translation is CAISAGTEAFF.

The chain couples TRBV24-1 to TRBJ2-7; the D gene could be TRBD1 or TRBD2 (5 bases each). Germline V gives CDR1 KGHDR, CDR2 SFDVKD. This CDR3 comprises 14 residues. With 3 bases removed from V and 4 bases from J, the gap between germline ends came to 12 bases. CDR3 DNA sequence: TGTGCCACCAGTGATGGGAGCCAGGGATACGAGCAGTACTTC. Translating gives CATSDGSQGYEQYF.

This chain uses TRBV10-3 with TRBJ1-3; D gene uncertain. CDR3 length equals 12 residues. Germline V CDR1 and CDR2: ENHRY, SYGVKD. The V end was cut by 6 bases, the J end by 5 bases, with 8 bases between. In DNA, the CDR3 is TGTGCCATCAGCTACGACCGAAACACCATATATTTT. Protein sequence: CAISYDRNTIYF.

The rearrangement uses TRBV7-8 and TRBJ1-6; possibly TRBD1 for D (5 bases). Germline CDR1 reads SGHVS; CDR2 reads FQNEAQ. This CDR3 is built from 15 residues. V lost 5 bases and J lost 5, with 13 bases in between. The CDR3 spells CASSPTGTDNSPLHF. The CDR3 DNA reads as TGTGCCAGCAGCCCAACCGGGACGGATAATTCACCCCTCCACTTT.

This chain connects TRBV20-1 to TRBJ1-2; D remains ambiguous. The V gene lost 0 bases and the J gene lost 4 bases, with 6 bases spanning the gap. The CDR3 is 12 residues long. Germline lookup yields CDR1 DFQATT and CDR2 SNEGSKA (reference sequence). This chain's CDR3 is CSARDGVYGYTF. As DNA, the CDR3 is TGCAGTGCTAGAGATGGCGTCTATGGCTACACCTTC.

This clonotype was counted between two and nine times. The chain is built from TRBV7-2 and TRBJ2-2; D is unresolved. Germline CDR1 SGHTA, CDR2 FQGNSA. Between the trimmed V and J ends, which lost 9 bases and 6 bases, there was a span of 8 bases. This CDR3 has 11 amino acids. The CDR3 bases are TGTGCCAGTAGTAAGCCCGGGGAGCTGTTTTTT. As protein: CASSKPGELFF.

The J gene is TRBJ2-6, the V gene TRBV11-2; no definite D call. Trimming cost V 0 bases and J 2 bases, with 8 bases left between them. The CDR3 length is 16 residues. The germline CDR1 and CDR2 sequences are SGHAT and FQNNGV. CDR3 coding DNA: TGTGCCAGCAGCTTAGATCGCCACGCTGGGGCCAACGTCCTGACTTTC. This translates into CASSLDRHAGANVLTF. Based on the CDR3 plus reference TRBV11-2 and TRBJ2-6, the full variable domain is EAGVAQSPRYKIIEKRQSVAFWCNPISGHATLYWYQQILGQGPKLLIQFQNNGVVDDSQLPKDRFSAERLKGVDSTLKIQPAKLEDSAVYLCASSLDRHAGANVLTFGAGSRLTVL.

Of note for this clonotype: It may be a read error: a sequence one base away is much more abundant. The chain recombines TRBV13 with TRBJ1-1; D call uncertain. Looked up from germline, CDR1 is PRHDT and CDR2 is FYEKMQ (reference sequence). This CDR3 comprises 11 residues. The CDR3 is CASSPNTEASF. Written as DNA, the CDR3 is TGTGCCAGCAGCCCGAACACTGAAGCTTCCTTT. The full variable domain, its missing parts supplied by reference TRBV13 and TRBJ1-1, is AAGVIQSPRHLIKEKRETATLKCYPIPRHDTVYWYQQGPGQDPQFLISFYEKMQSDKGSIPDRFSAQQFSDYHSELNMSSLELGDSALYFCASSPNTEASFGQGTRLTVV.

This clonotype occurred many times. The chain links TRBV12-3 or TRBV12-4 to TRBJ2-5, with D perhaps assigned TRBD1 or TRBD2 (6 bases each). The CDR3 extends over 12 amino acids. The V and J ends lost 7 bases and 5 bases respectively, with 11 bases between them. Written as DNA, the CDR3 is TGTGCCAGCAATCAAGGGGGGGAGACCCAGTACTTC. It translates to CASNQGGETQYF.

The CDR3 DNA is TGTGCCAGCAGCTTGGGGGACCTTCCTACGGATGAGCAGTTCTTC. Its translation is CASSLGDLPTDEQFF. This sequence joins TRBV11-1 and TRBJ2-1; D could derive from TRBD1 or TRBD2 (5 bases each). This CDR3 has 15 residues. CDR1 is SGHAT and CDR2 is FQDESV in the germline V gene (reference sequence). Trimming cost V 3 bases and J 8 bases, with 17 bases left between them.

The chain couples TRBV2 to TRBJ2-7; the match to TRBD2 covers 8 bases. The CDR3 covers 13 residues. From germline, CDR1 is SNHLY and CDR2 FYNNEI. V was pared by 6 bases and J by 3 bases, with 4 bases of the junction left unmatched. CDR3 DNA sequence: TGTGCCAGCAGGGCGGGGGGAAACTACGAGCAGTACTTC. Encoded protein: CASRAGGNYEQYF.

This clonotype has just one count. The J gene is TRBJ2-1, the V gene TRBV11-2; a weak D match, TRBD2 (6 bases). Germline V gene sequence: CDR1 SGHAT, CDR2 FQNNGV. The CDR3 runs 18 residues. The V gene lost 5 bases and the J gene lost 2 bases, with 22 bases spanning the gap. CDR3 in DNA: TGTGCCAGCAGCCCCCCCGGCGCTTTGTCGGGGGCCTACAATGAGCAGTTCTTC. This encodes CASSPPGALSGAYNEQFF.

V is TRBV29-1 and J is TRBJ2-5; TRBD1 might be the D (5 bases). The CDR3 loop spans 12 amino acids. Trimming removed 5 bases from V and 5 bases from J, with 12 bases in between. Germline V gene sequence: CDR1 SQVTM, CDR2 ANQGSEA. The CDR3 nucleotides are TGCAGCGTTCGTCAGGGTCTGGAGACCCAGTACTTC. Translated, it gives CSVRQGLETQYF. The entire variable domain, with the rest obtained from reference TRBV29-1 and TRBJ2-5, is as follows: SAVISQKPSRDICQRGTSLTIQCQVDSQVTMMFWYRQQPGQSLTLIATANQGSEATYESGFVIDKFPISRPNLTFSTLTVSNMSPEDSSIYLCSVRQGLETQYFGPGTRLLVL.

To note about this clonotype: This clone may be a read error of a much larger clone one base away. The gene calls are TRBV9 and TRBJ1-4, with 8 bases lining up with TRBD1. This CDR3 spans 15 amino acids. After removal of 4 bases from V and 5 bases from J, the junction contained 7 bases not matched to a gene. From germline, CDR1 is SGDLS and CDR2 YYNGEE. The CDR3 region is CASSSGQGANEKLFF. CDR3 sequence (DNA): TGTGCCAGCAGCAGTGGCCAGGGGGCGAATGAAAAACTGTTTTTT.

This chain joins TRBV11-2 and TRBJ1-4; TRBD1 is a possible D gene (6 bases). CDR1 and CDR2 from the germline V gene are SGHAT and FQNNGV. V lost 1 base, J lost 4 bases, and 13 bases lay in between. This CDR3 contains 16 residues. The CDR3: CASSLVGAGLNEKLFF. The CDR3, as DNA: TGTGCCAGCAGCTTAGTGGGGGCTGGCCTTAATGAAAAACTGTTTTTT.

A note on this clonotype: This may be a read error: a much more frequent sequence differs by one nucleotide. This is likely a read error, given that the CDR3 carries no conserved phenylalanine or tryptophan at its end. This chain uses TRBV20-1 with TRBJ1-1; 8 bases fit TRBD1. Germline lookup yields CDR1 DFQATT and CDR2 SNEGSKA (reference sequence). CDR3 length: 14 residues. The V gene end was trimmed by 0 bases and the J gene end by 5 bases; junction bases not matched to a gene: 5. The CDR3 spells CSARELQGDTEAFS. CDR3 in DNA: TGCAGTGCTAGAGAATTACAGGGGGATACTGAAGCTTTCTCT.

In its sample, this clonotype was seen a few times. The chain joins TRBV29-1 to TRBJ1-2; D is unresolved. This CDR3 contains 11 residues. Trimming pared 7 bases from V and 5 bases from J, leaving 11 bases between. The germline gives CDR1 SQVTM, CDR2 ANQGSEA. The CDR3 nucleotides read TGCAGCGCTGCAGTTATTTATGGCTACACCTTC. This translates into CSAAVIYGYTF.

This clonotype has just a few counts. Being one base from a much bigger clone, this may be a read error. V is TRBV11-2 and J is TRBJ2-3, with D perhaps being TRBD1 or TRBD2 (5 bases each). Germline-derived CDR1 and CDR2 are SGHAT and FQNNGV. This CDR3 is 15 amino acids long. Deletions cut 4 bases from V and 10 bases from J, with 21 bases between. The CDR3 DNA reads TGTGCCAGCAGCTATGACCGGGGCAGGTGGTGGCCGCAGTATTTT. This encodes CASSYDRGRWWPQYF.

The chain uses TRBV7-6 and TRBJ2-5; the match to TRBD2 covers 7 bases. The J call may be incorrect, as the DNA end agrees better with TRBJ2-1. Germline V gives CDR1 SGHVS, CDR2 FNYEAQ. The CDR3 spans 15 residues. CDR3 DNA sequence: TGTGCCAGCAGCTTAGAGTCTAGCGGATACAATGAGCAGTTCTTC. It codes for CASSLESSGYNEQFF.